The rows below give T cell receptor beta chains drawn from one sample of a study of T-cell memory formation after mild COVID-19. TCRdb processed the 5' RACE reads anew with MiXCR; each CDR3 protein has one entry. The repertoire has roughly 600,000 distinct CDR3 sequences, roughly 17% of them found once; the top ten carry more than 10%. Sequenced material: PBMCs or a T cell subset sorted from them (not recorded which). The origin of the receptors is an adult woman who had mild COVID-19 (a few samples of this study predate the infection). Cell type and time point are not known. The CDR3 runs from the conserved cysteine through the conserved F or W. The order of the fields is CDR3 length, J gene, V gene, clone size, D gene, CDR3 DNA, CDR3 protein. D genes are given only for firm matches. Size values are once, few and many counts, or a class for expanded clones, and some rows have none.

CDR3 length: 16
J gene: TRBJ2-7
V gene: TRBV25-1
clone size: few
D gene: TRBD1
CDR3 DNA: TGTGCCAGCAGTGTCCCGCCGAGACAGGGGGCGGAGGAGCAGTACTTC
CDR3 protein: CASSVPPRQGAEEQYF

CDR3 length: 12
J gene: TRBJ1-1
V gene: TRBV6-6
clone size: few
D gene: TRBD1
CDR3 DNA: TGTGCCAGCGCACAGGGGAGGGGTGAAGCTTTCTTT
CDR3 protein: CASAQGRGEAFF

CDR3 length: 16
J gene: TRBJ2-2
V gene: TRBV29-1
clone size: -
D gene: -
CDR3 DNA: TGCAGCGTTGAAGATCGGGGAGGACGGAACACCGGGGAGCTGTTTTTT
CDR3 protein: CSVEDRGGRNTGELFF

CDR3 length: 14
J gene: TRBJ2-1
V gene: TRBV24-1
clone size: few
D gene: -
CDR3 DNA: TGTGCCACCGCCAGACGGGACTTTAGCGATGAGCAGTTCTTC
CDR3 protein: CATARRDFSDEQFF

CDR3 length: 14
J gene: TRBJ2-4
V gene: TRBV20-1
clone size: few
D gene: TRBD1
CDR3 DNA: TGCAGTGCGACGGACAGGGTAGCCAAAAACATTCAGTACTTC
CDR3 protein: CSATDRVAKNIQYF

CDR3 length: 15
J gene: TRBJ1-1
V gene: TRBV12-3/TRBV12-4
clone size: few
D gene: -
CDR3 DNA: TGTGCCAGCAGCAAATTTACTGGGGGAGAGGGTGAAGCTTTCTTT
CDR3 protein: CASSKFTGGEGEAFF

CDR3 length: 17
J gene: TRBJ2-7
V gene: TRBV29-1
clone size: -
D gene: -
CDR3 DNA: TGCAGCGTTGAAGACGAGGGTGGGCAGGGTGGAACCTACGAGCAGTACTTC
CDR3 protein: CSVEDEGGQGGTYEQYF

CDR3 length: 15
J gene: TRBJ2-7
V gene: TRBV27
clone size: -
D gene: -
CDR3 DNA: TGTGCCAGCAGTTTATCGCTCGGCGGCTCCTACGAGCAGTACTTC
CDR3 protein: CASSLSLGGSYEQYF

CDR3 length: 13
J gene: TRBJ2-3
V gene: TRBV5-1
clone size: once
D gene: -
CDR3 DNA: TGCGCCAGCAGATACGCCGGCACAGATACGCAGTATTTT
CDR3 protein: CASRYAGTDTQYF

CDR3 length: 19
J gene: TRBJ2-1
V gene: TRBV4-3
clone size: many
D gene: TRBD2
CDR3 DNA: TGCGCCAGCAGCCAAGGGTTCGTGGGAGGGTCCCTCTCCTACAATGAGCAGTTCTTC
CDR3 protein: CASSQGFVGGSLSYNEQFF

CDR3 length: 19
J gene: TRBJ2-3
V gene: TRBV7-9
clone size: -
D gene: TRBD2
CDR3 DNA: TGTGCCAGCAGCGCCGACAGGACTAGCGGGGGGGCTAGCACAGATACGCAGTATTTT
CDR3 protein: CASSADRTSGGASTDTQYF

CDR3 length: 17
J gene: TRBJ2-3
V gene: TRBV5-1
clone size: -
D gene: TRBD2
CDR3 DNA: TGCGCCAGCAGCTCCCCACGACTAGCGGGAGGTACAGATACGCAGTATTTT
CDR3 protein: CASSSPRLAGGTDTQYF

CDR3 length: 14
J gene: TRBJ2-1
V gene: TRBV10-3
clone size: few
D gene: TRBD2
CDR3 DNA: TGTGCCATCAGTGGTAGCGGGGGGGCCCGGGGTCAGTTCTTC
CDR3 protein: CAISGSGGARGQFF

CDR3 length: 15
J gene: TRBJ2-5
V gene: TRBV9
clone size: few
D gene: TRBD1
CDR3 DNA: TGTGCCAGCAGCGCTTCATCAGGGGGACAAGAGACCCAGTACTTC
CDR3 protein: CASSASSGGQETQYF

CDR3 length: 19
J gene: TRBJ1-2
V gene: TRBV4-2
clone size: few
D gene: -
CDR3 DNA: TGTGCCAGCAGCCAAGATTTTGCCCCAGCCGGAGTTTCACCCTATGGCTACACCTTC
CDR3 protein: CASSQDFAPAGVSPYGYTF

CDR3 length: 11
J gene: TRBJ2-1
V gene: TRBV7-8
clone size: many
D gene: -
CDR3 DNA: TGTGCCAGCAGTTACCACAATGAGCAGTTCTTC
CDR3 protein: CASSYHNEQFF

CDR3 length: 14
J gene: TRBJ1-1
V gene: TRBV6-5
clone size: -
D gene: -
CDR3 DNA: TGTGCCAGCAGTTACGGACAGCAGAACACTGAAGCTTTCTTT
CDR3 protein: CASSYGQQNTEAFF

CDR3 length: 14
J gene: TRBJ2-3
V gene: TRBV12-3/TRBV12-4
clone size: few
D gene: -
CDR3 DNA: TGTGCCAGCAGTTTGGGAGCGGCTACAGATACGCAGTATTTT
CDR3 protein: CASSLGAATDTQYF

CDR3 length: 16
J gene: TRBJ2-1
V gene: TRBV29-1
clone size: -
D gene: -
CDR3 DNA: TGCAGCGTTCCGGGACCGGGCCTAAGCCCCTACAATGAGCAGTTCTTC
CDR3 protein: CSVPGPGLSPYNEQFF

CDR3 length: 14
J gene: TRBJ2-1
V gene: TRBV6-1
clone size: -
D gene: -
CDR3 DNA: TGTGCCAGCAGTGAAGCGGGGAAACACAATGAGCAGTTCTTC
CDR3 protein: CASSEAGKHNEQFF

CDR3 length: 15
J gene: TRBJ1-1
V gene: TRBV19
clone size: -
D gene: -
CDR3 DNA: TGTGCCAGTAGTATAGCTCCCACGATGAACACTGAAGCTTTCTTT
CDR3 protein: CASSIAPTMNTEAFF

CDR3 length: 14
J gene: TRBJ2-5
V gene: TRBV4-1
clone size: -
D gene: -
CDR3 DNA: TGCGCCAGCAGCCGGGTCCCCTTACAAGAGACCCAGTACTTC
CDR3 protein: CASSRVPLQETQYF

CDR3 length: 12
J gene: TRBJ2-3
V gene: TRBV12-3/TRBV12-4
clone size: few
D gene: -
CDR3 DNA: TGTGCCAACCTAGAGAGCACAGATACGCAGTATTTT
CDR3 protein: CANLESTDTQYF

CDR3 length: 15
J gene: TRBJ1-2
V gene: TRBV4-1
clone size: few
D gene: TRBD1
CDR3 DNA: TGCGCCAGCAGCCATCCGAGGGGGGACAGGGGTGGCTACACCTTC
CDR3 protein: CASSHPRGDRGGYTF

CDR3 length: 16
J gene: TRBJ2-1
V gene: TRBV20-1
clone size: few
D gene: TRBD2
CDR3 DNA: TGCAGTGCTAGAGCCCGGACTAGCAGCTTACGGAGTGAGCAGTTCTTC
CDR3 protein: CSARARTSSLRSEQFF